This TCR beta chain was captured by sequencing in a study of T cells in Graves' hyperthyroidism and ophthalmopathy. What was amplified from RNA transcripts were TCR beta CDR3 regions. First-round RT-PCR targeting the TCR CDR3 was performed with the HTBI primer set. One entry per CDR3 protein results from TCRdb running MiXCR on the multiplex PCR reads. The sample includes 350,000 or so distinct CDR3 sequences, around a sixth of them seen just once. In this sample, this clonotype turned up a few times. This CDR3 is 16 amino acids long. J lost 0 bases, V lost 5 bases, and 5 bases had no gene match. This chain connects TRBV12-3 or TRBV12-4 to TRBJ2-3; 10 bases fit TRBD1. The source is a middle-aged woman with Graves' ophthalmopathy. The sequenced sample consisted of blood. The CDR3 DNA reads TGTGCCAGCAGTCGACAGGGGGCAGTGAGCACAGATACGCAGTATTTT. Protein product: CASSRQGAVSTDTQYF.